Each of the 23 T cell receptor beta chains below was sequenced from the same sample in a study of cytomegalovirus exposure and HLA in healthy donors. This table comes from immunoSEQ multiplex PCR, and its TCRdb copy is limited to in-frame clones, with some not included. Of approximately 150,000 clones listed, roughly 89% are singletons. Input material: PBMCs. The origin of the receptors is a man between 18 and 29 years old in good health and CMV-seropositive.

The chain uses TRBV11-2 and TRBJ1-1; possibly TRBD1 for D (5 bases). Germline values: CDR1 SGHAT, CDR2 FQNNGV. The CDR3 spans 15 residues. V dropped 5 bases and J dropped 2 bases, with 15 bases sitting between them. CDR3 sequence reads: CASSAPQAVNTEAFF. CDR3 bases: TGTGCCAGCAGCGCCCCACAGGCAGTAAACACTGAAGCTTTCTTT.

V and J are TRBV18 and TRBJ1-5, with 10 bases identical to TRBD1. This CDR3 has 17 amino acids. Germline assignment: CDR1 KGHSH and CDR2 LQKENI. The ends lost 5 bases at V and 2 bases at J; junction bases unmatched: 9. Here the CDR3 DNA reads TGTGCCAGCTCAGTAACCCCCGGGACAGGGGGCAATCAGCCCCAGCATTTT. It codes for CASSVTPGTGGNQPQHF.

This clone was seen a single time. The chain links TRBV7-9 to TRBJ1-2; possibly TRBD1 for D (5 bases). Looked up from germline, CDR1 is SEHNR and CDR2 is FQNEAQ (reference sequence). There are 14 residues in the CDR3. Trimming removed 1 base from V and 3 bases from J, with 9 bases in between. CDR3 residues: CASSLVGQHYGYTF. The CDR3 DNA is TGTGCCAGCAGCTTAGTGGGGCAGCACTATGGCTACACCTTC.

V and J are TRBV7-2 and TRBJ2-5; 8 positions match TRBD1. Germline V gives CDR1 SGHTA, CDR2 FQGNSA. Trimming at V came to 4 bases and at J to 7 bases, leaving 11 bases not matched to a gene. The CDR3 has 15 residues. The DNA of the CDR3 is TGTGCCAGCAGCTCGGCCGGGGCAGGGGGCGCGACCCAGTACTTC. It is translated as CASSSAGAGGATQYF. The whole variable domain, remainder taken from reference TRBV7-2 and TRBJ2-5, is GAGVSQSPSNKVTEKGKDVELRCDPISGHTALYWYRQSLGQGLEFLIYFQGNSAPDKSGLPSDRFSAERTGGSVSTLTIQRTQQEDSAVYLCASSSAGAGGATQYFGPGTRLLVL.

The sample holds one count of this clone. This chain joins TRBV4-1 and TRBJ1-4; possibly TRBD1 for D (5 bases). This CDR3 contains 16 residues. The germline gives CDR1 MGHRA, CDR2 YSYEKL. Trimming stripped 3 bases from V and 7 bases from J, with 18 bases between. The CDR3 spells CASSQFPRGSAEKLFF. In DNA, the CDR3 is TGCGCCAGCAGCCAGTTTCCCCGGGGGTCGGCTGAAAAACTGTTTTTT.

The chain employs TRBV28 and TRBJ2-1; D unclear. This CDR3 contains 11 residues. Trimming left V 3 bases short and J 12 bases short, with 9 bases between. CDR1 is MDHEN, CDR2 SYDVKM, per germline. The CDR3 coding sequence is TGTGCCAGCAGTTTCGCAGACTTGCAGTTCTTC. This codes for CASSFADLQFF. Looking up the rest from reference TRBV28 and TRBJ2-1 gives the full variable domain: DVKVTQSSRYLVKRTGEKVFLECVQDMDHENMFWYRQDPGLGLRLIYFSYDVKMKEKGDIPEGYSVSREKKERFSLILESASTNQTSMYLCASSFADLQFFGPGTRLTVL.

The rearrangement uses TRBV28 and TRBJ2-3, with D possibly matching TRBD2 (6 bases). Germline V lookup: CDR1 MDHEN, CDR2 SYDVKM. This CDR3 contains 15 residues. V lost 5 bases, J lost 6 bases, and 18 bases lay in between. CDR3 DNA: TGTGCCAGCAGTAGAATACGGGAGATTCGGGATACGCAGTATTTT. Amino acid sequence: CASSRIREIRDTQYF.

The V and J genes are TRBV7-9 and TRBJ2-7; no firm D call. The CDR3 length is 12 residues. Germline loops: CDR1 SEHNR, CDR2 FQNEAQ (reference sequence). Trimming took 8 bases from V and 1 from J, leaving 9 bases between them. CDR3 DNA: TGTGCCAGCGCCTCCCGGTCCTACGAGCAGTACTTC. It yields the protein CASASRSYEQYF.

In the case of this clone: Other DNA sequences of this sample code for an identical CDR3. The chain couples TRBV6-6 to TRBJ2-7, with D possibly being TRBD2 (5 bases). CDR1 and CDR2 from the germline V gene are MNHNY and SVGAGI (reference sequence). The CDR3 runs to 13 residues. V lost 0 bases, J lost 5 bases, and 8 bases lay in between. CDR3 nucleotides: TGTGCCAGCAGTTACTCAAGAGGGCACGAGCAGTACTTC. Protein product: CASSYSRGHEQYF.

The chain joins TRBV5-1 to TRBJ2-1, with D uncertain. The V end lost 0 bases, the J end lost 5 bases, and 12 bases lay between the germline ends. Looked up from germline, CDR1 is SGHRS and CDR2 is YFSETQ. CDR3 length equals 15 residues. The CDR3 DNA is TGCGCCAGCAGCTTGGAGCTAACCATTAACAATGAGCAGTTCTTC. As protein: CASSLELTINNEQFF.

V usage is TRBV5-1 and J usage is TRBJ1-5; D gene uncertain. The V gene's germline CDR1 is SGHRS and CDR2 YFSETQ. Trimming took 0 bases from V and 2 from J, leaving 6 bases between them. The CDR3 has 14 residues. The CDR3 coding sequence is TGCGCCAGCAGCTTGGACAAAGGCAATCAGCCCCAGCATTTT. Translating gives CASSLDKGNQPQHF. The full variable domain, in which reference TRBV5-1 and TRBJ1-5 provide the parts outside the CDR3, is KAGVTQTPRYLIKTRGQQVTLSCSPISGHRSVSWYQQTPGQGLQFLFEYFSETQRNKGNFPGRFSGRQFSNSRSEMNVSTLELGDSALYLCASSLDKGNQPQHFGDGTRLSIL.

CDR3 DNA: TGTGCCTGGAGTCTCCTAAAGACTCGATACGAGCAGTACTTC. It translates to CAWSLLKTRYEQYF. V gene TRBV30 combines with J gene TRBJ2-7; D gene uncertain. The CDR3 is 14 residues long. Per the germline V gene, CDR1 is GTSNPN and CDR2 is SVGIG (reference sequence). Trimming removed 2 bases at V and 4 bases at J, with 15 bases between.

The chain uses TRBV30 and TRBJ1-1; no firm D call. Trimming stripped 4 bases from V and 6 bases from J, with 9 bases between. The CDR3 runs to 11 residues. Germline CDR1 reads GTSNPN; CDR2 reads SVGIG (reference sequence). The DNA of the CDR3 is TGTGCCTGGAAACCAGATGCTGAAGCTTTCTTT. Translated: CAWKPDAEAFF.

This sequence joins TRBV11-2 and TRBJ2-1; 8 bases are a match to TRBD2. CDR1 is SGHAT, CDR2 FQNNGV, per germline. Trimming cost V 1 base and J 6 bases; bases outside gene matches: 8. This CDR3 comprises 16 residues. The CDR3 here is CASSLARLAGPNEQFF. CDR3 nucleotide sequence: TGTGCCAGCAGCTTAGCCCGGCTAGCGGGTCCCAATGAGCAGTTCTTC.

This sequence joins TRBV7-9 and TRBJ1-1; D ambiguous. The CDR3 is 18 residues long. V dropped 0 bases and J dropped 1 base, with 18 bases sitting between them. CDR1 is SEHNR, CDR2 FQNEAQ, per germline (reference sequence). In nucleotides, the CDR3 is TGTGCCAGCAGCTTAGCCCCTACCCTCAAGCCCCCGAACACTGAAGCTTTCTTT. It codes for CASSLAPTLKPPNTEAFF.

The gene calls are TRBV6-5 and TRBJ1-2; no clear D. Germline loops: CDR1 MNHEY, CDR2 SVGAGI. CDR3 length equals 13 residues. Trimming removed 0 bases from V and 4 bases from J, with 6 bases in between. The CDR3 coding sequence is TGTGCCAGCAGTTACTCGTTGGCCTATGGCTACACCTTC. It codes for CASSYSLAYGYTF.

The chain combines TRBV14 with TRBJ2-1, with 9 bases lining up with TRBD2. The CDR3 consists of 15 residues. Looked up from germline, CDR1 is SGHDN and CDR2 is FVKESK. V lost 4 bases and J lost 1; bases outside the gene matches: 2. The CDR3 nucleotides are TGTGCCAGCAGCCCCCTAGCGGGGTCCTACAATGAGCAGTTCTTC. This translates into CASSPLAGSYNEQFF.

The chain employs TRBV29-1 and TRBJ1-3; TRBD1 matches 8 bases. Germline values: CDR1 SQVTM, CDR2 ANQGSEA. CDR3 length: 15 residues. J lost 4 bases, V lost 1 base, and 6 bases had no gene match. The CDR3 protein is CSVEGGRGRGNTIYF. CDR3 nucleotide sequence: TGCAGCGTTGAAGGCGGCAGGGGGCGCGGAAACACCATATATTTT.

CDR3 DNA: TGTGCCAGCAGCACGGGGGGGGGAAGAACTGAAGCTTTCTTT. As protein: CASSTGGGRTEAFF. The V call is TRBV5-4, the J call TRBJ1-1; possibly TRBD1 for D (5 bases). CDR3 size: 14 residues. V was cut by 4 bases and J by 5 bases, with 15 bases left in between. Germline V gives CDR1 SGHNT, CDR2 YYREEE (reference sequence). The complete variable domain, with remaining parts taken from reference TRBV5-4 and TRBJ1-1, reads ETGVTQSPTHLIKTRGQQVTLRCSSQSGHNTVSWYQQALGQGPQFIFQYYREEENGRGNFPPRFSGLQFPNYSSELNVNALELDDSALYLCASSTGGGRTEAFFGQGTRLTVV.

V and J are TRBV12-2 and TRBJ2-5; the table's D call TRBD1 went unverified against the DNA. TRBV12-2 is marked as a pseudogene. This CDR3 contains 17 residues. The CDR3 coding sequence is TGTGCAAGTCGCTTAGCGGATAGGGACAGGGTGATGGAGACCCAGTACTTC. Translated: CASRLADRDRVMETQYF.

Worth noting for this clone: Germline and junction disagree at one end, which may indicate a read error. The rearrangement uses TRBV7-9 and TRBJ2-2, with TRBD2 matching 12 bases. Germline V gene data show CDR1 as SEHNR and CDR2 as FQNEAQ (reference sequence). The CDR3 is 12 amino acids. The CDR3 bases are TGTGCCGCTAGCGGGGGGGCCGGAGAGCTGTTTTTT. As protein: CAASGGAGELFF.

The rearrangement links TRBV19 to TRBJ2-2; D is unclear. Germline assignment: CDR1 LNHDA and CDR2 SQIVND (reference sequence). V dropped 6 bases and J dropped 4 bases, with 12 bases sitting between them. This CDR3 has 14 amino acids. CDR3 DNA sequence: TGTGCCAGTAGACAGACACAATCCACCGGGGAGCTGTTTTTT. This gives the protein CASRQTQSTGELFF.

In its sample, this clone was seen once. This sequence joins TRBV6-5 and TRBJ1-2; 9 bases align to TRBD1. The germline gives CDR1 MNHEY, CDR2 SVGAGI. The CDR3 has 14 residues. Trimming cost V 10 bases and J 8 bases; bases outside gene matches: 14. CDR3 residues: CATDQGQGQGGYTF. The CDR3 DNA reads TGTGCCACCGATCAGGGACAGGGCCAAGGAGGCTACACCTTC.